This TCR beta chain was obtained from a study of blood T cell repertoires in COVID-19 (dated by TCRdb to 2020 to 2021). For the study in its entirety: The collaborator samples originated in the United States, Italy and Spain and spanned the acute and convalescent phases of COVID-19. Where HLA class I and class II types were available, the types were taken from metadata supplied by the sample provider, not from assay-based typing. A freely available public database, intended as a resource for researchers studying the immune response to SARS-CoV-2, is where the repertoires were released. The material from the prospective study consisted of cDNA or gDNA derived from T cells, B-cell-depleted T cells, or PBMCs. Nearly every sample came with metadata listing a de-identified subject ID, COVID-19 status, age in years and sex. The dataset comprised deeply sampled blood TCRbeta repertoires from subjects exposed to, actively infected with, or recovered from COVID-19. Samples were obtained from the ongoing ImmuneRACE study (first 160 participants) and from 1,000 to 1,500 subjects provided by 6 global collaborators.

Results and caveats for the whole study, not just this receptor: How much clinical and demographic metadata was included differed by source and by participant, and the metadata was provided uncurated.

The immunoSEQ Assay, a bias-controlled multiplex PCR, was used to amplify TCRbeta CDR3 regions from genomic DNA. The paper's processing steps were these. The number of nucleated cells in each sample was estimated by amplification of reference gene primers within the assay. To quantify the absolute abundance of each unique TCRbeta CDR3 rearrangement, sequence reads were collapsed and filtered. Productive Simpson clonality was computed per sample as the square root of Simpson's diversity index over productive rearrangements. Drawn from immuneACCESS, this table holds only the in-frame rearrangements with V and J called that TCRdb kept. Clones are partly lost; checked studies trace under half to an unresolved V gene and leave the rest unexplained. V and J calls and clone size follow that table, whereas D and trimming were derived from the DNA. The sample yields under 250,000 clones; approximately 85% were counted once. Roughly 5.1% of the sample lies in the top ten.

V and J are trimmed by 0 bases and 4 bases, and the gene matches miss 4 bases of the junction. CDR1 and CDR2 are read off the germline V gene as MNHNS and SASEGT. The CDR3 holds 15 amino acids from the cysteine to the phenylalanine. CDR3 DNA is the only sequence kept; it has 45 bases, read in frame from the first base. In the case of this clone: What this receptor recognizes is not known. No quality values exist for individual bases; no much larger clone is one base distant.

One collaborating source in Seattle enrolled patients while the patients were actively infected and followed the patients over time throughout the course of disease. The collaborating institutions used their own protocols to collect whole blood in K2EDTA tubes. For TCRbeta analysis, collaborators shipped samples in one of three forms: frozen whole blood, isolated PBMCs, or DNA extracted from either of those sample types. This TCR derives from a woman between 65 and 79 years old with COVID-19, enrolled during active disease. The sequencing sample was made of peripheral blood. This chain is built from TRBV6-1 and TRBJ2-7, and 9 bases in between align with TRBD2. The nucleotides read TGTGCCAGCAGTGAAGCCGGGACTAGCCCATACGAGCAGTACTTC. Its protein reads: CASSEAGTSPYEQYF.